This T cell receptor beta chain was identified during a study of shared clonotypes between healthy human individuals. Overall study context: The plates for each donor numbered three CD4 naive, three CD4 memory, two CD8 naive and one CD8 memory.

This clone was seen a handful of times. Its antigen is not known. Study results and caveats: When compared with the clonotypes that were shared by all four sorted-subset donors, the non-shared clonotypes turned out to have lower generation probabilities.

Adult donors, all healthy and HIV-negative, had no recent acute infections or vaccinations. In the CD4+ fraction, cells were divided into CD45RA+ naive and CD45RA-negative memory subsets. The assay was immunoSEQ multiplex PCR, and TCRdb's table has in-frame clones only and misses some. The data contain 650,000 to 800,000 clones, around 77% of them singletons. V lost 3 bases to trimming and J lost 7 bases; unmatched junction nucleotides: 4. The V gene's germline CDR1 is LGHNA and CDR2 YNFKEQ. This CDR3 spans 15 amino acids. This chain links TRBV4-2 with TRBJ2-2; the match to TRBD1 covers 11 bases. The clonotype originates from a woman aged 25 to 39 in good health. The specimen was memory CD4+ T cells sorted from blood. This sample's subset: CD45RA-negative fraction. The DNA for the CDR3 is TGTGCCAGCAGCCACCGGGACAGGGGGGACGGGGAGCTGTTTTTT. Translation: CASSHRDRGDGELFF.